The 30 T cell receptor beta chains below were found in one sample sequenced in a study of T cell changes during pregnancy in multiple sclerosis. Assay used: immunoSEQ multiplex PCR; TCRdb lists only in-frame clones, some missing. This table holds 57,000 or so clones, around 91% found once. Specimen: peripheral blood, collected in the third trimester of pregnancy. Every receptor here comes from a female donor in good health, enrolled as a control in a pregnancy study.

The chain is built from TRBV10-3 and TRBJ2-7, with no clear D. Trimming cost V 0 bases and J 0 bases, with 12 bases left between them. This CDR3 is built from 16 residues. Germline CDR1 ENHRY, CDR2 SYGVKD. The CDR3 DNA reads as TGTGCCATCAGTGAGTCTAGCCCCCTCCTCTCCTACGAGCAGTACTTC. It is translated as CAISESSPLLSYEQYF.

V is TRBV6-1 and J is TRBJ2-3, with 9 bases matching TRBD1. J lost 6 bases, V lost 0 bases, and 13 bases had no gene match. The germline V gene encodes CDR1 MNHNS and CDR2 SASEGT. The length of the CDR3 is 18 residues. CDR3 region: CASSEATGQGFWWDTQYF. The CDR3 DNA reads as TGTGCCAGCAGTGAAGCGACCGGACAGGGGTTTTGGTGGGATACGCAGTATTTT.

The J gene is TRBJ2-2, the V gene TRBV5-6, with 11 bases lining up with TRBD2. The germline CDR1 and CDR2 sequences are SGHDT and YYEEEE. Unmatched junction bases numbered 9, after V lost 3 bases and J lost 5 bases. The CDR3 covers 17 residues. CDR3 residues: CASSWGTSGTGTGELFF. In DNA form, the CDR3 reads TGTGCCAGCAGCTGGGGGACTAGCGGAACGGGGACCGGGGAGCTGTTTTTT.

This rearrangement joins TRBV7-9 to TRBJ2-2; D is perhaps TRBD1 (5 bases). Trimming took off 6 bases at V and 1 base at J, with 18 bases between the two ends. The CDR3 length is 17 residues. Germline values: CDR1 SEHNR, CDR2 FQNEAQ (reference sequence). For the CDR3, the DNA is TGTGCCAGCAGTCGATCCCCTGGAAGGGGGAACACCGGGGAGCTGTTTTTT. Protein product: CASSRSPGRGNTGELFF.

In this sample, this clone turned up a few times. The J gene is TRBJ1-5, the V gene TRBV30; 7 bases agree with TRBD1. V trimming: 4 bases; J trimming: 7 bases; junction bases outside the gene matches: 10. Germline CDR1 reads GTSNPN; CDR2 reads SVGIG (reference sequence). The CDR3 runs 14 residues. The CDR3 region is CAWTGQGGGQPQHF. CDR3 DNA: TGTGCCTGGACCGGGCAGGGGGGAGGCCAGCCCCAGCATTTT.

The chain uses TRBV6-5 and TRBJ2-1; a possible D gene is TRBD2 (6 bases). This CDR3 contains 15 residues. Germline-derived CDR1 and CDR2 are MNHEY and SVGAGI. Between the trimmed V and J ends, which lost 2 bases and 6 bases, there was a span of 14 bases. The CDR3 DNA is TGTGCCAGCAGTTACACCGGGAGTCTCCCCAATGAGCAGTTCTTC. This sequence encodes CASSYTGSLPNEQFF.

The V and J genes are TRBV11-1 and TRBJ2-7; no clear D gene. This CDR3 is 12 amino acids long. The germline gives CDR1 SGHAT, CDR2 FQDESV (reference sequence). Trimming left V 3 bases short and J 3 bases short, with 6 bases between. The CDR3 nucleotides read TGTGCCAGCAGCTTTACGGGCTACGAGCAGTACTTC. Protein sequence: CASSFTGYEQYF.

This clone appeared once. CDR3 sequence reads: CASSQDLASQETQYF. CDR3 DNA sequence: TGCGCCAGCAGCCAAGATCTAGCTTCACAAGAGACCCAGTACTTC. This chain uses TRBV4-1 with TRBJ2-5; tentatively, D is TRBD2 (5 bases). Trimming took off 0 bases at V and 2 bases at J, with 10 bases between the two ends. CDR3 size: 15 residues. Per the germline V gene, CDR1 is MGHRA and CDR2 is YSYEKL.

The chain couples TRBV5-4 to TRBJ2-7; no firm D call. CDR1 and CDR2 from the germline V gene are SGHNT and YYREEE (reference sequence). The V end was cut by 3 bases, the J end by 0 bases, with 7 bases between. CDR3 size: 13 residues. CDR3 nucleotide sequence: TGTGCCAGCAGCTCAGACATCTCCTACGAGCAGTACTTC. Its protein is CASSSDISYEQYF.

This clone has only one observation. The rearrangement joins TRBV14 to TRBJ2-1, with D unresolved. In germline, CDR1 is SGHDN, CDR2 FVKESK. The CDR3 sequence is 13 residues long. V gave up 1 base and J gave up 6 bases, with 7 bases separating them. This CDR3 is CASSQVTVNEQFF. Written as DNA, the CDR3 is TGTGCCAGCAGCCAAGTAACAGTCAATGAGCAGTTCTTC.

CDR3 protein: CSPGTTTEAFF. For the CDR3, the DNA is TGCAGTCCAGGGACTACCACTGAAGCTTTCTTT. The chain recombines TRBV20-1 with TRBJ1-1, with a weak D call TRBD1 (5 bases). The ends were cut back, 8 bases at V and 4 bases at J, with 11 bases in the middle. The CDR3 contains 11 residues. Germline loops: CDR1 DFQATT, CDR2 SNEGSKA (reference sequence).

This clone was counted a single time. V and J are TRBV5-5 and TRBJ2-2; D remains ambiguous. CDR3 length: 12 residues. The V gene's germline CDR1 is SGHKS and CDR2 YYEKEE (reference sequence). With 4 bases removed from V and 1 base from J, the gap between germline ends came to 2 bases. CDR3 nucleotide sequence: TGTGCCAGCAGCCAGAACACCGGGGAGCTGTTTTTT. This sequence encodes CASSQNTGELFF.

The chain couples TRBV30 to TRBJ1-1, with a weak D call TRBD1 (5 bases). The CDR3 consists of 13 residues. Per the germline V gene, CDR1 is GTSNPN and CDR2 is SVGIG (reference sequence). Trimming took 2 bases from V and 4 from J, leaving 11 bases between them. The CDR3 sequence: CAWSKGSGTEAFF. CDR3 nucleotides: TGTGCCTGGAGTAAGGGGTCGGGCACTGAAGCTTTCTTT. The whole variable domain, remainder taken from reference TRBV30 and TRBJ1-1, is SQTIHQWPATLVQPVGSPLSLECTVEGTSNPNLYWYRQAAGRGLQLLFYSVGIGQISSEVPQNLSASRPQDRQFILSSKKLLLSDSGFYLCAWSKGSGTEAFFGQGTRLTVV.

The V and J genes are TRBV11-2 and TRBJ2-5; tentative D call: TRBD2 (5 bases). V was trimmed by 1 base and J by 4 bases, leaving 10 bases between them. The CDR3 has 14 amino acids. Germline loops: CDR1 SGHAT, CDR2 FQNNGV. CDR3 nucleotides: TGTGCCAGCAGCTTAGGAGTTAGCGTAGAGACCCAGTACTTC. Translating gives CASSLGVSVETQYF.

The chain has TRBV6-1 and TRBJ1-5; D is possibly TRBD1 (6 bases). V dropped 10 bases and J dropped 2 bases, with 18 bases sitting between them. Germline V gene data show CDR1 as MNHNS and CDR2 as SASEGT. The CDR3 sequence is 15 residues long. The CDR3 spells CATRRGGGGNQPQHF. The CDR3 DNA sequence: TGTGCCACCCGGCGGGGGGGCGGTGGCAATCAGCCCCAGCATTTT.

The V call is TRBV7-9, the J call TRBJ1-2; a possible D gene is TRBD1 (5 bases). Germline lookup yields CDR1 SEHNR and CDR2 FQNEAQ (reference sequence). The germline V and J ends were trimmed by 5 bases and 6 bases, with 19 bases remaining between them. The CDR3 runs to 15 residues. Here the CDR3 DNA reads TGTGCCAGCAGCCCGGTTTTGGCAGGGAGGGATGGCTACACCTTC. It specifies CASSPVLAGRDGYTF. Drawing the rest from reference TRBV7-9 and TRBJ1-2, the complete variable domain is DTGVSQNPRHKITKRGQNVTFRCDPISEHNRLYWYRQTLGQGPEFLTYFQNEAQLEKSRLLSDRFSAERPKGSFSTLEIQRTEQGDSAMYLCASSPVLAGRDGYTFGSGTRLTVV.

The chain has TRBV2 and TRBJ2-7; 11 bases are a match to TRBD2. The germline gives CDR1 SNHLY, CDR2 FYNNEI. The V and J ends lost 7 bases and 2 bases, in that order; junction bases with no gene match: 4. The CDR3 spans 14 residues. The DNA of the CDR3 is TGTGCCAGCAAACTAGCGGGGGAAACCTACGAGCAGTACTTC. This encodes CASKLAGETYEQYF.

This chain connects TRBV19 to TRBJ2-2; D not certain. Trimming stripped 5 bases from V and 0 bases from J, with 13 bases between. Per germline, CDR1 LNHDA and CDR2 SQIVND (reference sequence). This CDR3 region has 16 residues. The CDR3 is CASSPLSQANTGELFF. The CDR3 DNA is TGTGCCAGTAGTCCCCTGTCTCAGGCGAACACCGGGGAGCTGTTTTTT.

This clone was observed a handful of times. This sequence joins TRBV28 and TRBJ1-2; possible D gene TRBD1, 5 bases. This CDR3 spans 14 amino acids. Germline CDR1 and CDR2: MDHEN and SYDVKM. Between the trimmed V and J ends, which lost 4 bases and 7 bases, there was a span of 16 bases. CDR3: CASSYRGVGSGYTF. CDR3 DNA sequence: TGTGCCAGCAGTTACCGGGGGGTGGGCTCTGGCTACACCTTC.

This CDR3 reads CASSEAGNSPLHF. DNA for the CDR3: TGTGCCAGCAGTGAGGCAGGAAATTCACCCCTCCACTTT. J is TRBJ1-6 and V is TRBV6-1; D uncertain. CDR1 and CDR2 from the germline V gene are MNHNS and SASEGT. Deletions cut 3 bases from V and 7 bases from J, with 7 bases between. CDR3 length: 13 residues.

The chain uses TRBV9 and TRBJ2-3; 10 positions agree with TRBD2. The germline V gene has CDR1 SGDLS and CDR2 YYNGEE. V lost 2 bases, J lost 5 bases, and 5 bases stayed unmatched. The CDR3 length is 15 residues. The CDR3 loop is CASSVEAGGKDTQYF. The CDR3 DNA is TGTGCCAGCAGCGTGGAAGCGGGAGGGAAAGATACGCAGTATTTT.

J is TRBJ2-3 and V is TRBV5-4; D gene uncertain. Germline V gene sequence: CDR1 SGHNT, CDR2 YYREEE (reference sequence). V lost 1 base and J lost 5, with 11 bases in between. The CDR3 has 14 residues. The CDR3 DNA sequence: TGTGCCAGCAGCTTGCAGGTTCTTGGAGATACGCAGTATTTT. It codes for CASSLQVLGDTQYF.

The chain couples TRBV5-4 to TRBJ1-2, with 9 bases fitting TRBD1. Germline CDR1 reads SGHNT; CDR2 reads YYREEE (reference sequence). The CDR3 is 14 residues long. The ends lost 5 bases at V and 8 bases at J; junction bases unmatched: 10. The chain's CDR3 is CASSFSQGADGYTF. The CDR3, as DNA: TGTGCCAGCAGTTTCTCACAGGGGGCGGACGGCTACACCTTC.

The genes are TRBV11-2 and TRBJ1-1; D is undetermined. Trimming removed 5 bases at V and 7 bases at J, with 14 bases between. This CDR3 is built from 13 residues. The germline V gene has CDR1 SGHAT and CDR2 FQNNGV. CDR3 nucleotide sequence: TGTGCCAGCAGCCCCGCGGCTCCCGGTGAAGCTTTCTTT. Translating it yields CASSPAAPGEAFF. The entire variable domain, with the rest obtained from reference TRBV11-2 and TRBJ1-1, is as follows: EAGVAQSPRYKIIEKRQSVAFWCNPISGHATLYWYQQILGQGPKLLIQFQNNGVVDDSQLPKDRFSAERLKGVDSTLKIQPAKLEDSAVYLCASSPAAPGEAFFGQGTRLTVV.

J is TRBJ2-7 and V is TRBV10-3, with 11 bases fitting TRBD1. V was clipped by 3 bases and J by 5 bases; unmatched bases: 6. Germline loops: CDR1 ENHRY, CDR2 SYGVKD. This CDR3 spans 15 amino acids. CDR3 loop: CAISDGRDRGDEQYF. CDR3 sequence (DNA): TGTGCCATCAGTGATGGGAGGGACAGGGGGGACGAGCAGTACTTC.

The rearrangement links TRBV19 to TRBJ2-1; no clear D. The CDR3 loop spans 13 amino acids. Germline V gene lookup returns CDR1 LNHDA and CDR2 SQIVND (reference sequence). V lost 5 bases, J lost 9 bases, and 14 bases lay in between. The chain's CDR3 is CASSPSPTAEQFF. The CDR3 region has the DNA TGTGCCAGTAGTCCCTCCCCCACAGCTGAGCAGTTCTTC.

The rearrangement uses TRBV7-8 and TRBJ2-5; D gene ambiguous. Germline V CDR1 and CDR2: SGHVS, FQNEAQ. This CDR3 has 14 residues. Trimming cost V 1 base and J 4 bases, with 10 bases left between them. CDR3 sequence: CASSLGGRGETQYF. CDR3 nucleotide sequence: TGTGCCAGCAGCTTAGGAGGTAGAGGAGAGACCCAGTACTTC.

This clone has just a few counts. The chain couples TRBV7-2 to TRBJ1-1; D is perhaps TRBD1 (5 bases). CDR3 length: 14 amino acids. The ends were cut back, 4 bases at V and 1 base at J, with 10 bases in the middle. CDR1 and CDR2 from the germline V gene are SGHTA and FQGNSA. The CDR3 sequence: CASSSTTGNTEAFF. CDR3 bases: TGTGCCAGCAGCTCCACTACAGGGAACACTGAAGCTTTCTTT.

This clone was seen a few times. The chain couples TRBV19 to TRBJ1-1, with D perhaps matching TRBD1 (5 bases). V was shortened by 3 bases and J by 0 bases, with 11 bases between the two germline ends. The CDR3 totals 15 residues. Germline values: CDR1 LNHDA, CDR2 SQIVND (reference sequence). CDR3 protein: CASSMGGVLNTEAFF. The CDR3 DNA sequence: TGTGCCAGTAGTATGGGAGGGGTCTTGAACACTGAAGCTTTCTTT.

The chain links TRBV20-1 to TRBJ1-3; no clear D. Between the trimmed V and J ends, which lost 3 bases and 2 bases, there was a span of 2 bases. The CDR3 sequence is 11 residues long. From germline, CDR1 is DFQATT and CDR2 SNEGSKA (reference sequence). The DNA of the CDR3 is TGCAGTGCTAGTACTGGAAACACCATATATTTT. Its translation is CSASTGNTIYF.